The rows below give T cell receptor beta chains drawn from one sample of a study of T cells in localized non-small cell lung cancer. Sequencing used immunoSEQ multiplex PCR; TCRdb keeps in-frame clones, though not all of them. In the table there are around 39,000 clones, approximately 88% of which are singletons. Specimen: peripheral blood, collected before any cancer treatment. These receptors were obtained from a woman between 35 and 70 years old with stage I lung adenocarcinoma. CDR3s include the opening cysteine and the closing phenylalanine or tryptophan. D genes are given only for firm matches. Clone size is not always given. Where it is, it says once, few, many or a class for expanded clones.

>NA|TRBV9|TRBJ1-2|NA
CASSVGRKGGDGYTF
TGTGCCAGCAGCGTAGGGAGGAAGGGCGGGGATGGCTACACCTTC
>NA|TRBV4-2|TRBJ2-3|TRBD2
CASSQEGLAGDTQYF
TGTGCCAGCAGCCAAGAGGGACTAGCGGGAGATACGCAATATTTT
>NA|TRBV4-1|TRBJ1-2|NA
CASSQDRGAPYGYTF
TGCGCCAGCAGCCAAGATAGGGGCGCCCCGTATGGCTACACCTTC
>NA|TRBV10-3|TRBJ2-2|TRBD1
CATGNRGSTGELFF
TGTGCCACGGGGAACAGGGGGTCCACCGGGGAGCTGTTTTTT
>NA|TRBV7-9|TRBJ1-1|TRBD1
CASRDSPGGPNTEAFF
TGTGCCAGCAGAGACAGCCCAGGGGGACCGAACACTGAAGCTTTCTTT
>NA|TRBV29-1|TRBJ2-3|NA
CSAAPPTDTQYF
TGCAGCGCCGCCCCCCCTACAGATACGCAGTATTTT
>NA|TRBV12-2|TRBJ2-1|NA
CASRLVGRQGSYNEQFF
TGTGCAAGTCGCTTAGTAGGACGACAGGGCTCCTACAATGAGCAGTTCTTC
>once|TRBV19|TRBJ1-2|TRBD1
CASSAGTGSGYTF
TGTGCCAGTAGTGCCGGGACAGGGTCTGGCTACACCTTC
>NA|TRBV5-1|TRBJ1-2|TRBD1
CASSFSGGEDGYTF
TGCGCCAGCAGCTTCTCAGGGGGCGAGGATGGCTACACCTTC
>NA|TRBV5-4|TRBJ1-4|TRBD1
CASSQDITTGGDEKLFF
TGTGCCAGCAGCCAAGACATCACGACAGGGGGAGATGAAAAACTGTTTTTT
>NA|TRBV5-1|TRBJ2-7|TRBD1
CASSWQGAEEQYF
TGCGCCAGCAGCTGGCAGGGGGCAGAGGAGCAGTACTTC
>NA|TRBV5-5|TRBJ2-1|NA
CASSSRTANEQFF
TGTGCCAGCAGCTCACGGACGGCTAATGAGCAGTTCTTC
>NA|TRBV9|TRBJ2-2|TRBD2
CASSYLISGRDTGELFF
TGTGCCAGCAGCTACCTCATCAGCGGGAGGGACACCGGGGAGCTGTTTTTT
>NA|TRBV19|TRBJ1-2|TRBD1
CASSPDRGFVDYGYTF
TGTGCCAGTAGCCCGGACAGGGGGTTTGTGGACTATGGCTACACCTTC
>once|TRBV10-3|TRBJ1-6|NA
CAIKPSGGASNSPLHF
TGTGCCATCAAACCTTCGGGGGGAGCCAGTAATTCACCCCTCCACTTT
>NA|TRBV7-2|TRBJ2-7|TRBD2
CASSLRLAGPRGIYEQYF
TGTGCCAGCAGCTTAAGGCTAGCGGGACCTCGTGGAATATACGAGCAGTACTTC
>NA|TRBV4-2|TRBJ2-1|NA
CASSQDRLAVGEQFF
TGTGCCAGCAGCCAAGATCGTTTGGCCGTTGGTGAGCAGTTCTTC
>NA|TRBV28|TRBJ2-6|TRBD1
CASSPGTGFSGANVLTF
TGTGCCAGCAGTCCTGGGACAGGGTTCTCTGGGGCCAACGTCCTGACTTTC
>NA|TRBV2|TRBJ2-7|NA
CASSKDSPYEQYF
TGTGCCAGCAGCAAGGACAGCCCCTACGAGCAGTACTTC
>NA|TRBV7-8|TRBJ1-4|TRBD1
CASSLGTENEKLFF
TGTGCCAGCAGCCTCGGGACAGAGAATGAAAAACTGTTTTTT
>once|TRBV7-2|TRBJ1-1|TRBD1
CASSLTGQNTEAFF
TGTGCCAGCAGCTTGACAGGGCAGAACACTGAAGCTTTCTTT
>NA|TRBV5-1|TRBJ2-2|TRBD1
CASSLAVGQGAGELFF
TGCGCCAGCAGCTTGGCCGTGGGACAGGGGGCCGGGGAGCTGTTTTTT
>NA|TRBV2|TRBJ2-7|NA
CASRDTGPLRQYF
TGTGCCAGCAGGGACACAGGGCCCCTGCGGCAGTACTTC
>NA|TRBV30|TRBJ1-5|NA
CAWNRGANQPQHF
TGTGCCTGGAACCGAGGGGCTAATCAGCCCCAGCATTTT
>NA|TRBV27|TRBJ1-2|NA
CASSLSGSYGYTF
TGTGCCAGCAGTTTGTCAGGGAGCTATGGCTACACCTTC
>few|TRBV23-1|TRBJ1-5|NA
CASSQSPESFNQPQHF
TGCGCCAGCAGTCAATCTCCCGAAAGCTTCAATCAGCCCCAGCATTTT
>NA|TRBV19|TRBJ2-1|NA
CATHNQPSNEQFF
TGTGCCACCCATAACCAACCCTCCAATGAGCAGTTCTTC
>NA|TRBV12-5|TRBJ1-1|NA
CASGFNANRQNTEAFF
TGTGCTAGTGGTTTCAACGCAAACCGACAGAACACTGAAGCTTTCTTT
>NA|TRBV18|TRBJ1-2|NA
CASSQTGTYGYTF
TGTGCCAGCTCACAAACAGGGACCTATGGCTACACCTTC
>NA|TRBV11-2|TRBJ1-5|NA
CASSFTDTGQPQHF
TGTGCCAGCAGCTTCACTGATACGGGGCAGCCCCAGCATTTT
>NA|TRBV5-1|TRBJ2-3|NA
CASSLGTRGSTDTQYF
TGCGCCAGCAGCTTGGGGACTAGGGGGAGCACAGATACGCAGTATTTT
>NA|TRBV25-1|TRBJ1-2|TRBD1
CASSYGTGGYTF
TGTGCCAGCAGTTACGGGACAGGAGGCTACACCTTC
>NA|TRBV5-4|TRBJ2-5|TRBD2
CASSGTGTSGIGQETQYF
TGTGCCAGCAGCGGTACCGGGACTAGCGGGATCGGCCAAGAGACCCAGTACTTC
>NA|TRBV28|TRBJ2-6|NA
CASSFLGLTQSRANVLTF
TGTGCCAGCAGTTTCTTGGGCTTGACACAAAGTCGGGCCAACGTCCTGACTTTC
>NA|TRBV7-9|TRBJ2-7|TRBD2
CASSSSGGDYEQYF
TGTGCCAGCAGCTCCAGTGGGGGGGACTACGAGCAGTACTTC
>NA|TRBV27|TRBJ2-3|TRBD2
CASSLSATSGYTDTQYF
TGTGCCAGCAGTTTATCGGCCACTAGCGGCTACACAGATACGCAGTATTTT
>NA|TRBV10-3|TRBJ2-1|TRBD2
CAISESTSGGERDEQFF
TGTGCCATCAGTGAGTCAACTAGCGGGGGAGAGAGAGATGAGCAGTTCTTC
>NA|TRBV15|TRBJ2-5|NA
CATSSGQFGTQYF
TGTGCCACCAGCAGCGGACAGTTCGGGACCCAGTACTTC
>NA|TRBV2|TRBJ2-5|NA
CASSDRRETQYF
TGTGCCAGCAGTGACAGGAGGGAGACCCAGTACTTC
>NA|TRBV28|TRBJ2-7|TRBD1
CASSSLYRDRPYEQYF
TGTGCCAGCAGTTCCCTATACCGGGACAGGCCCTACGAGCAGTACTTC
>once|TRBV6-1|TRBJ1-1|NA
CASSTIYRAPEAFF
TGTGCCAGCAGTACTATTTACAGGGCGCCTGAAGCTTTCTTT
>NA|TRBV7-9|TRBJ2-1|NA
CASSQSGGNNEQFF
TGTGCCAGCAGCCAGAGTGGGGGGAACAATGAGCAGTTCTTC
>NA|TRBV6-1|TRBJ2-5|NA
CASRGGAVQETQYF
TGTGCCAGCAGGGGGGGGGCGGTCCAAGAGACCCAGTACTTC
>NA|TRBV6-1|TRBJ2-7|TRBD2
CASSEGTRVNYEQYF
TGTGCCAGCAGTGAAGGGACTAGAGTAAACTACGAGCAGTACTTC
>NA|TRBV7-3|TRBJ2-3|NA
CASSLSSTDTQYF
TGTGCCAGCAGCCTCAGTAGCACAGATACGCAGTATTTT
>NA|TRBV29-1|TRBJ1-2|NA
CSVGEGTEPESAGGYTF
TGCAGCGTTGGGGAGGGGACCGAGCCGGAATCCGCGGGTGGCTACACCTTC
>NA|TRBV7-2|TRBJ1-1|NA
CASSPGGEAFF
TGTGCCAGCAGCCCGGGGGGGGAAGCTTTCTTT
>NA|TRBV10-3|TRBJ2-7|NA
CAISEPSRGQGYF
TGTGCCATCAGTGAGCCTAGTCGGGGACAAGGGTACTTC
>NA|TRBV29-1|TRBJ2-3|TRBD2
CSVEGLGTDTQYF
TGCAGCGTGGAGGGACTAGGCACAGATACGCAGTATTTT
>NA|TRBV7-2|TRBJ2-3|NA
CASSLQGSTDTQYF
TGTGCCAGCAGCTTACAAGGTTCCACAGATACGCAGTATTTT